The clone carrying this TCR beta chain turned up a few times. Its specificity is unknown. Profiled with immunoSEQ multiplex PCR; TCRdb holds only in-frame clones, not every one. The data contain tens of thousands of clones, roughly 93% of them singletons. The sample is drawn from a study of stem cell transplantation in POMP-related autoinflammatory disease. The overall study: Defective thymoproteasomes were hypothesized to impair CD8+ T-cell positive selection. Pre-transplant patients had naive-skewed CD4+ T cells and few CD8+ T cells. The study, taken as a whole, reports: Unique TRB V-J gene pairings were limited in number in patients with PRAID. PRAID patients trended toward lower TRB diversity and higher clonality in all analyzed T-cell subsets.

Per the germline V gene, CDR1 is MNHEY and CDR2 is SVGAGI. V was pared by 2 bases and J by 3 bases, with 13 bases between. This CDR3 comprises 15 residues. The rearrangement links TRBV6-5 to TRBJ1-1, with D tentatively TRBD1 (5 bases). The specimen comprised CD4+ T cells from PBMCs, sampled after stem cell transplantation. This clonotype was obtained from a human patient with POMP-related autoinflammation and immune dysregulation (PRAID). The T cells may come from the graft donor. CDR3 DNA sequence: TGTGCCAGCAGTTACACTTACTTCAGGGACACTGAAGCTTTCTTT. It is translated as CASSYTYFRDTEAFF.